This entry lists 13 T cell receptor beta chains sequenced from one sample in a study of T cells in Graves' hyperthyroidism and ophthalmopathy. Amplified regions were TCR beta CDR3 sequences from RNA transcripts. The TCR CDR3 was amplified in a first-round RT-PCR using the HTBI primer set. TCRdb itself ran the multiplex PCR reads through MiXCR, one entry per CDR3 protein. Here the sample spans 400,000 to 500,000 distinct CDR3 sequences, approximately 15% being singletons. The material sequenced was blood. Source of these receptors: a woman aged 18-29 years with Graves' hyperthyroidism.

This clonotype was picked up many times. The rearrangement joins TRBV7-9 to TRBJ1-2, with unresolved D. The CDR3 covers 14 residues. The germline V gene encodes CDR1 SEHNR and CDR2 FQNEAQ (reference sequence). V was clipped by 1 base and J by 8 bases, with 14 bases between them. DNA for the CDR3: TGTGCCAGCAGCTTAGGCGGAGGGATTTGGGGCTACACCTTC. It codes for CASSLGGGIWGYTF.

This clonotype showed up many times. The J gene is TRBJ2-1, the V gene TRBV12-3 or TRBV12-4, with 13 bases that match TRBD2. This CDR3 has 17 amino acids. Trimming cost V 7 bases and J 4 bases; bases outside gene matches: 10. This CDR3 is CASTTGTSGIPYNEQFF. Here the CDR3 DNA reads TGTGCCAGCACTACCGGGACTAGCGGGATCCCTTACAATGAGCAGTTCTTC.

This clonotype appeared many times. The chain couples TRBV6-5 to TRBJ1-4; 10 positions match TRBD1. Germline CDR1 MNHEY, CDR2 SVGAGI. The CDR3 consists of 15 residues. The trim removed 3 bases at V and 6 bases at J, leaving 4 bases unmatched. CDR3 residues: CASSYRGTGDEKLFF. DNA of the CDR3: TGTGCCAGCAGTTATAGGGGGACAGGGGATGAAAAACTGTTTTTT.

This clonotype was recorded at least ten times. This chain links TRBV20-1 with TRBJ1-2; 8 bases line up with TRBD1. This CDR3 is 15 amino acids long. The V segment lost 4 bases and the J segment 4 bases; nucleotides outside the gene matches: 11. Looked up from germline, CDR1 is DFQATT and CDR2 is SNEGSKA (reference sequence). Written as DNA, the CDR3 is TGCAGTGCTACTCCACCGGGACAGGCGCTCTATGGCTACACCTTC. Amino acid sequence: CSATPPGQALYGYTF.

The sample holds a few counts of this clonotype. CDR3 DNA: TGTGCCACCAGTGCTAGCGGGAGAACAGATACGCAGTATTTT. Encoded protein: CATSASGRTDTQYF. The gene calls are TRBV24-1 and TRBJ2-3, with 10 bases matching TRBD2. Looked up from germline, CDR1 is KGHDR and CDR2 is SFDVKD. V was pared by 5 bases and J by 3 bases, with 1 base of the junction left unmatched. This CDR3 is built from 14 residues.

The chain links TRBV6-5 to TRBJ2-1, with D possibly called TRBD1 or TRBD2 (5 bases each). V lost 4 bases, J lost 7 bases, and 17 bases lay in between. CDR1 MNHEY and CDR2 SVGAGI come from the germline V gene. This CDR3 has 15 amino acids. CDR3 nucleotide sequence: TGTGCCAGCAGTTCCTCCGGGACCCCGTGGAATGAGCAGTTCTTC. Translating it yields CASSSSGTPWNEQFF.

The V gene is TRBV5-5, the J gene TRBJ2-5; the D gene could be TRBD1 or TRBD2 (6 bases each). The V gene's germline CDR1 is SGHKS and CDR2 YYEKEE (reference sequence). The CDR3 is 16 amino acids. The V and J ends lost 2 bases and 7 bases respectively, with 21 bases between them. The CDR3 DNA reads as TGTGCCAGCAGCTTTTCTAGCGCGTGGGGGCTGGGGACCCAGTACTTC. It is translated as CASSFSSAWGLGTQYF.

This clonotype was detected many times. The rearrangement joins TRBV20-1 to TRBJ1-1, with D unresolved. CDR1 DFQATT and CDR2 SNEGSKA come from the germline V gene (reference sequence). The CDR3 spans 13 residues. V lost 4 bases and J lost 10, with 19 bases in between. The CDR3 here is CSAIGYFVGSAFF. The CDR3 coding sequence is TGCAGTGCTATCGGGTATTTTGTGGGGTCAGCTTTCTTT.

This sequence joins TRBV11-3 and TRBJ2-3; 8 bases match TRBD2. The CDR3 contains 16 residues. With V trimmed by 5 bases and J by 5 bases, 12 bases remained unmatched. In germline, CDR1 is SGHNT, CDR2 YENEEA. CDR3 in amino acids: CASSAPDSGRIDTQYF. The DNA for the CDR3 is TGTGCCAGCAGCGCCCCCGACAGCGGGAGAATAGATACGCAGTATTTT.

Turning to this clonotype: A much larger clone is a single base away; this may be a read error. V gene TRBV27 combines with J gene TRBJ2-1; perhaps TRBD2 as D (6 bases). The CDR3 totals 14 residues. In germline, CDR1 is MNHEY, CDR2 SMNVEV (reference sequence). Trimming stripped 6 bases from V and 10 bases from J, with 19 bases between. CDR3 loop: CASSRGLPLKEQFF. Written as DNA, the CDR3 is TGTGCCAGCAGCCGCGGACTACCTCTGAAGGAGCAGTTCTTC.

This clonotype was counted ten times or more. The V and J genes are TRBV30 and TRBJ2-2; D unclear. V lost 2 bases and J lost 5, with 3 bases in between. The CDR3 has 11 residues. The V gene's germline CDR1 is GTSNPN and CDR2 SVGIG (reference sequence). CDR3 loop: CAWSPTGELFF. The CDR3 DNA reads as TGTGCCTGGAGTCCAACCGGGGAGCTGTTTTTT.

Only a few counts were recorded for this clonotype. The chain has TRBV4-1 and TRBJ1-2; D is possibly TRBD1 (5 bases). Trimming cost V 0 bases and J 5 bases, with 19 bases left between them. The CDR3 sequence is 17 residues long. The germline V gene encodes CDR1 MGHRA and CDR2 YSYEKL. The CDR3 sequence: CASSQESGDLISYGYTF. The CDR3 DNA reads as TGCGCCAGCAGCCAAGAAAGTGGGGACCTTATTTCGTATGGCTACACCTTC.

The table lists this clonotype with many counts. The rearrangement joins TRBV29-1 to TRBJ1-2; D is unresolved. The germline V gene has CDR1 SQVTM and CDR2 ANQGSEA. The V and J ends lost 4 bases and 0 bases respectively, with 9 bases between them. The CDR3 is 13 residues long. The CDR3 DNA reads as TGCAGCGTTGCAGAGGTCCCTAACTATGGCTACACCTTC. It specifies CSVAEVPNYGYTF.